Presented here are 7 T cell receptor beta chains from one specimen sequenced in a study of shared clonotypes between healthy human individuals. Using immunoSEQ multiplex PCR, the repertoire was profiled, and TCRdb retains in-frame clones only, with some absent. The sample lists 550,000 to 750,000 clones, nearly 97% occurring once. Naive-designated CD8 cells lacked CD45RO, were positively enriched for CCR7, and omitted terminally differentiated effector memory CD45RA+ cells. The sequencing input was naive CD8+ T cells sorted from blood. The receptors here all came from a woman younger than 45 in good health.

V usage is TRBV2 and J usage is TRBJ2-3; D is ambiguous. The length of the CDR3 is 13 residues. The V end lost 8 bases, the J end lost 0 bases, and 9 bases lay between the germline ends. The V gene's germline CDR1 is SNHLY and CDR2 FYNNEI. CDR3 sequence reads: CASWFDSTDTQYF. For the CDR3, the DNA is TGTGCCAGCTGGTTCGACAGCACAGATACGCAGTATTTT. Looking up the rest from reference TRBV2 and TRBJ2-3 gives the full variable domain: EPEVTQTPSHQVTQMGQEVILRCVPISNHLYFYWYRQILGQKVEFLVSFYNNEISEKSEIFDDQFSVERPDGSNFTLKIRSTKLEDSAMYFCASWFDSTDTQYFGPGTRLTVL.

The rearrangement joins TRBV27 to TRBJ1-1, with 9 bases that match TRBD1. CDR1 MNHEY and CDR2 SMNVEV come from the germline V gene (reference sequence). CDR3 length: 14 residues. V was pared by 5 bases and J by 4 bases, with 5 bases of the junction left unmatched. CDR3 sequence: CASSAGQGVTEAFF. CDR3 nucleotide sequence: TGTGCCAGCAGTGCGGGACAGGGTGTCACTGAAGCTTTCTTT.

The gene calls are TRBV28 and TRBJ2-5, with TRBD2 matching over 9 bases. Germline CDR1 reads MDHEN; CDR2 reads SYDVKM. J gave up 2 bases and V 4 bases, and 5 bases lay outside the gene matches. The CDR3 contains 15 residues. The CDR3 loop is CASSSIAGEQETQYF. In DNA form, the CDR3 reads TGTGCCAGCAGTTCGATAGCGGGAGAACAAGAGACCCAGTACTTC.

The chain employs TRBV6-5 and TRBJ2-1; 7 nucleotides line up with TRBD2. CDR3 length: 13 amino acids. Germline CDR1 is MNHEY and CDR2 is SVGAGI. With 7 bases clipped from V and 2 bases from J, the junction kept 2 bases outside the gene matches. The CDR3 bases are TGTGCCAGCATCGGACTAGCCTACAATGAGCAGTTCTTC. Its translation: CASIGLAYNEQFF.

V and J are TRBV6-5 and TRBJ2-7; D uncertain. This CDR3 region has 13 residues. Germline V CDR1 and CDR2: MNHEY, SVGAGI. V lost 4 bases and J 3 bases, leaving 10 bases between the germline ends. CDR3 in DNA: TGTGCCAGCAGTTCACGACAAGACTACGAGCAGTACTTC. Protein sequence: CASSSRQDYEQYF.

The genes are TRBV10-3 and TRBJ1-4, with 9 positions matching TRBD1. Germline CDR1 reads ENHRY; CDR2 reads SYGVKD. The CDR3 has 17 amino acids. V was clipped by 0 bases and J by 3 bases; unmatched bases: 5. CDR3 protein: CAISESATGGPNEKLFF. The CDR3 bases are TGTGCCATCAGTGAGTCCGCGACAGGGGGACCTAATGAAAAACTGTTTTTT.

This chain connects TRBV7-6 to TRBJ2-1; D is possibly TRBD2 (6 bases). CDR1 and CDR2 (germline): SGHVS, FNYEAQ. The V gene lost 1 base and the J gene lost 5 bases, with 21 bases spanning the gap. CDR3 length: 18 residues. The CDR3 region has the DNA TGTGCCAGCAGCTTAGAATTACCCGGGGTAGCGGACAACAATGAGCAGTTCTTC. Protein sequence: CASSLELPGVADNNEQFF.